This T cell receptor (beta chain) derives from a study of identical twins' blood T cells (dated by TCRdb to about 2013). Context from the whole study: Some 51 million Illumina reads were obtained across some twelve libraries, comprising six alpha-chain and six beta-chain libraries. TCR alpha and beta chain repertoires of three pairs of monozygous twins were compared using next-generation sequencing to assess genetic influence on repertoire formation. Beyond this particular receptor, the publication reports: Among the most abundant TCRbeta clonotypes, each donor shared more CDR3 sequences with her twin than with unrelated donors. Twin pairs were reported to be markedly more alike in V gene usage than unrelated donors were, even when looking at non-selected out-of-frame TCRbeta clonotypes. Environmental influences could not be excluded as an explanation for twin similarity, since twins were reared together. How many CDR3 clonotypes two donors shared depended mainly on the product of their cloneset sizes, and the twins did not clearly stray from this trend. The proposed role of the TCRalpha J segment in MHC recognition during thymic selection was stated to require validation by independent studies.

Of note for this clonotype: The specificity of this receptor is unknown. A read error may explain this, as a much larger clone is one base away.

Libraries were made using 5' RACE. The sequencing machine was an Illumina Genome Analyzer IIx. RNA-based TCR cDNA libraries were prepared by a previously described protocol with several modifications. Sample-specific barcodes were introduced on both ends of each TCR cDNA library during cDNA synthesis and amplification to prevent cross-contamination. The source study handled its data this way. Each individual had between about 90,000 and nearly 550,000 identified clonotypes, and each library contained 2.2 to 3.6 million CDR3-containing reads. Reads carrying improper barcode index combinations were removed, after which the MiTCR software was used to build a cloneset for each library. During the assembly of CDR3 clonotypes by MiTCR, low-quality reads were filtered or rescued and PCR and sequencing errors were corrected. Artificial out-of-frame clonotypes were mapped to in-frame sequences, with one indel allowed in the CDR3, and then removed. To measure how similar V and J gene usage was between donors, Jensen-Shannon divergence was divided by mean entropy. Clones were called with MiXCR by TCRdb after fastp trimmed the public reads at Q25, and only in-frame beta chains were retained. Each entry merges the rows of one CDR3 protein and shows their most common DNA and genes. The V and J calls follow TCRdb's processing rather than the paper's. The table for this sample lists a few hundred thousand distinct CDR3 sequences; approximately 30% of them were counted only once. Around 5.6% of the sample belongs to the ten largest clones.

CDR1 and CDR2 are read off the germline V gene as MRHNA and SNTAGT. The CDR3 holds 13 amino acids from the cysteine to the phenylalanine. The sequence is cut down to CDR3 DNA, 39 bases in frame from base 1. Trimming removed 8 bases from V and 5 bases from J, leaving 15 bases between the germline ends. Donors were six healthy women forming three monozygous twin pairs. All three twin pairs had been reared together, and it was thought likely that the same infectious agents and vaccines had been met by these twin pairs. TCR cDNA libraries were prepared from RNA that had been isolated from peripheral blood mononuclear cells.

The sequencing sample was made of PBMCs. This TCR was recovered from a woman aged 18 to 49 in good health. In this chain, TRBV6-4 is recombined with TRBJ1-1; there is no confident call for the D gene. The DNA sequence follows: TGTGCCAGCGGTATGGTGGTAGGAACTGAAGCTTTCTTT. Protein translation: CASGMVVGTEAFF.